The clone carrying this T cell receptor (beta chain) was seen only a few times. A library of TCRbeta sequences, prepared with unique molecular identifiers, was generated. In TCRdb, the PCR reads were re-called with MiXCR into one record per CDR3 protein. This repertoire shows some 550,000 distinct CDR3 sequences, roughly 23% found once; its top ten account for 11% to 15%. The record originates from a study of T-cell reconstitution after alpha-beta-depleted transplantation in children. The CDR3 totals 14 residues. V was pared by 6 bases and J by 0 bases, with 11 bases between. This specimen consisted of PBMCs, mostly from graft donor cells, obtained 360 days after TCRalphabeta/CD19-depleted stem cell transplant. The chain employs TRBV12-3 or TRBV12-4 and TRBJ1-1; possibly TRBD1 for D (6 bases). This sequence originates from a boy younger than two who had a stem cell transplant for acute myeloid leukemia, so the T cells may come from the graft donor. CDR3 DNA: TGTGCCAGCAGCAGGGGACTAATGAACACTGAAGCTTTCTTT. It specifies CASSRGLMNTEAFF.